This T cell receptor (beta chain) derives from a study of shared clonotypes between healthy human individuals. Evenly divided among several immunoSEQ plates was the genomic DNA of each subset. Per the original methods: Junction-only immunoSEQ sequences carried no quality scores, so filtering differed. Method: immunoSEQ multiplex PCR; TCRdb's copy keeps in-frame clones and lacks some. The D gene and trimming were derived from the DNA, and the V and J assignments and clone size from that table. Among roughly 680,000 clones listed, 72% were seen once. CDR3 size: 16 residues. Germline V gene sequence: CDR1 LNHDA, CDR2 SQIVND (reference sequence). V lost 3 bases, J lost 0 bases, and 12 bases lay in between.

The gene calls are TRBV19 and TRBJ1-5, with D possibly matching TRBD1 (5 bases). Sequenced material: memory CD4+ T cells sorted from blood. Subset indicated: CD45RA-negative fraction. The receptor's source is a woman in her twenties or thirties in good health. CDR3 amino acids: CASSIQGGFSNQPQHF. The DNA of the CDR3 is TGTGCCAGTAGTATTCAGGGTGGGTTTAGCAATCAGCCCCAGCATTTT.